The 12 T cell receptor beta chains below all came from one sample that was sequenced in a study of blood T cell repertoires in COVID-19. Generated by immunoSEQ multiplex PCR, the TCRdb table keeps only in-frame clones and is missing some. The sample gives over 85,000 clones, around nine tenths of which show up once; about 5.1% is in the top ten. Sequenced material: peripheral blood. All receptors derive from a middle-aged man with acute or convalescent COVID-19.

The chain couples TRBV2 to TRBJ1-2, with TRBD1 as a possible D gene (5 bases). The CDR3 contains 15 residues. Germline CDR1 SNHLY, CDR2 FYNNEI. V was shortened by 3 bases and J by 7 bases, with 18 bases between the two germline ends. CDR3 bases: TGTGCCAGCAGTGAGCGGCAGGGAAGTCTAGGTGGCTACACCTTC. This sequence encodes CASSERQGSLGGYTF. Complete variable domain (other parts from reference TRBV2 and TRBJ1-2): EPEVTQTPSHQVTQMGQEVILRCVPISNHLYFYWYRQILGQKVEFLVSFYNNEISEKSEIFDDQFSVERPDGSNFTLKIRSTKLEDSAMYFCASSERQGSLGGYTFGSGTRLTVV.

V and J are TRBV2 and TRBJ2-7, with TRBD1 matching over 10 bases. The CDR3 sequence is 13 residues long. CDR1 and CDR2 (germline): SNHLY, FYNNEI. J gave up 4 bases and V 8 bases, and 5 bases lay outside the gene matches. In DNA, the CDR3 is TGTGCCAGCTTACGGGACAGGGGTTACGAGCAGTACTTC. It specifies CASLRDRGYEQYF.

V gene TRBV4-2 combines with J gene TRBJ2-1, with 8 nucleotides matching TRBD2. CDR3 length equals 15 residues. Trimming took 4 bases from V and 7 from J; bases not matched to a gene: 9. The V gene's germline CDR1 is LGHNA and CDR2 YNFKEQ. CDR3 nucleotides: TGTGCCAGCAGCCCTAGCGGGCCATGGGATAATGAGCAGTTCTTC. Protein sequence: CASSPSGPWDNEQFF.

This clone has only a few counts. CDR3: CASSIDRELNTEAFF. In DNA form, the CDR3 reads TGTGCCAGTAGTATAGACAGGGAATTGAACACTGAAGCTTTCTTT. The chain uses TRBV19 and TRBJ1-1; weak D call: TRBD1 (5 bases). V was pared by 0 bases and J by 0 bases, with 8 bases between. Germline assignment: CDR1 LNHDA and CDR2 SQIVND (reference sequence). This CDR3 has 15 amino acids.

The genes are TRBV11-3 and TRBJ2-7; a weak D match, TRBD2 (6 bases). Trimming pared 0 bases from V and 3 bases from J, leaving 15 bases between. This CDR3 is 16 amino acids long. Germline loops: CDR1 SGHNT, CDR2 YENEEA. The CDR3 sequence is CASSLERGGGSYEQYF. The DNA for the CDR3 is TGTGCCAGCAGCTTAGAGCGGGGAGGTGGAAGCTACGAGCAGTACTTC.

This clone was observed a few times. This chain uses TRBV5-1 with TRBJ1-2; 8 positions match TRBD1. Germline CDR1 and CDR2: SGHRS and YFSETQ. CDR3 length: 15 amino acids. Trimming cost V 1 base and J 6 bases; bases outside gene matches: 8. CDR3 in amino acids: CASSLRSTGGDGYTF. The DNA of the CDR3 is TGCGCCAGCAGCTTGAGAAGCACAGGGGGGGATGGCTACACCTTC. Supplemented by reference TRBV5-1 and TRBJ1-2, the full variable domain reads KAGVTQTPRYLIKTRGQQVTLSCSPISGHRSVSWYQQTPGQGLQFLFEYFSETQRNKGNFPGRFSGRQFSNSRSEMNVSTLELGDSALYLCASSLRSTGGDGYTFGSGTRLTVV.

By share, this clone ranks as medium-sized. This sequence joins TRBV6-6 and TRBJ2-2; D might be TRBD1 (5 bases). Deletions cut 4 bases from V and 4 bases from J, with 7 bases between. Germline V gives CDR1 MNHNY, CDR2 SVGAGI (reference sequence). The CDR3 contains 13 residues. The CDR3 DNA follows: TGTGCCAGCAGTTCAGGGTTCACCGGGGAGCTGTTTTTT. It translates to CASSSGFTGELFF.

This clone was seen a handful of times. The chain employs TRBV29-1 and TRBJ1-2; a weak D match, TRBD1 (5 bases). Germline V CDR1 and CDR2: SQVTM, ANQGSEA. The CDR3 spans 14 residues. Trimming removed 5 bases from V and 4 bases from J, with 17 bases in between. In nucleotides, the CDR3 is TGCAGCGTTCCGGTAGGGGTGGGGGGCTATGGCTACACCTTC. It translates to CSVPVGVGGYGYTF.

The chain combines TRBV4-1 with TRBJ2-7; TRBD2 is a possible D gene (6 bases). CDR1 MGHRA and CDR2 YSYEKL come from the germline V gene. The CDR3 contains 13 residues. Between the trimmed V and J ends, which lost 1 base and 5 bases, there was a span of 9 bases. CDR3 sequence reads: CASSQVERDEQYF. The CDR3, as DNA: TGCGCCAGCAGCCAAGTCGAGCGGGACGAGCAGTACTTC.

The chain has TRBV11-3 and TRBJ2-2; D is ambiguous. CDR3 length: 13 residues. Between the trimmed V and J ends, which lost 1 base and 8 bases, there was a span of 8 bases. Germline assignment: CDR1 SGHNT and CDR2 YENEEA. The CDR3 sequence: CASSLVPGGELFF. DNA for the CDR3: TGTGCCAGCAGCTTAGTACCGGGTGGGGAGCTGTTTTTT.

There are a few counts of this clone. V gene TRBV4-2 combines with J gene TRBJ1-4; 10 bases are a match to TRBD1. J gave up 9 bases and V 0 bases, and 4 bases lay outside the gene matches. Germline V gene data show CDR1 as LGHNA and CDR2 as YNFKEQ. The CDR3 loop spans 15 amino acids. The CDR3 here is CASSQDGTGDKKLFF. The CDR3 nucleotides are TGTGCCAGCAGCCAAGACGGGACAGGGGACAAAAAACTGTTTTTT.

The rearrangement joins TRBV28 to TRBJ2-7, with 9 bases lining up with TRBD2. Germline assignment: CDR1 MDHEN and CDR2 SYDVKM. J lost 5 bases, V lost 6 bases, and 8 bases had no gene match. The CDR3 is 14 amino acids. CDR3 bases: TGTGCCAGCAGGGGATTTAGCGGGAGCGACGAGCAGTACTTC. It codes for CASRGFSGSDEQYF.